This is a list of T cell receptor beta chains from one sample in a study of blood T cell repertoires in COVID-19. Clones were sequenced by immunoSEQ multiplex PCR, and TCRdb holds only the in-frame ones, with some missing. The table shows hundreds of thousands of clones, with about nine tenths occurring only once. Sequencing input: peripheral blood. The origin of the receptors is a woman between 25 and 40 years old with active or convalescent COVID-19. CDR3s include the opening cysteine and the closing phenylalanine or tryptophan. The order of the fields is D gene, J gene, clone size, V gene, CDR3 protein, CDR3 DNA. D genes are given only for firm matches. The size field is filled for only some rows; it gives once, few, many or a size class.

>TRBD1|TRBJ2-2|once|TRBV9
CASSYRGNTGELFF
TGTGCCAGCAGCTACAGGGGGAACACCGGGGAGCTGTTTTTT
>NA|TRBJ2-7|NA|TRBV5-1
CASSSSNRNSYEQYF
TGCGCCAGCAGCTCATCAAACAGGAACTCCTACGAGCAGTACTTC
>NA|TRBJ2-1|NA|TRBV30
CAWSLGGDDEQFF
TGTGCCTGGAGTTTGGGGGGTGATGATGAGCAGTTCTTC
>NA|TRBJ1-5|few|TRBV6-5
CASRQDPLANQPQHF
TGTGCCAGCAGACAGGATCCCTTAGCAAATCAGCCCCAGCATTTT
>NA|TRBJ2-7|NA|TRBV5-1
CASSPELNYEQYF
TGCGCCAGCAGCCCGGAGCTCAATTACGAGCAGTACTTC
>NA|TRBJ2-3|NA|TRBV2
CASSEAFGADTQYF
TGTGCCAGCAGTGAAGCGTTCGGGGCAGATACGCAGTATTTT
>TRBD2|TRBJ2-3|NA|TRBV10-3
CATEKTSGATDTQYF
TGTGCCACGGAAAAGACTAGCGGGGCCACAGATACGCAGTATTTT
>TRBD1|TRBJ1-1|NA|TRBV15
CATSRPLTGTAAGFGTEAFF
TGTGCCACCAGCAGACCTCTCACCGGGACAGCCGCTGGATTTGGGACTGAAGCTTTCTTT
>NA|TRBJ1-5|NA|TRBV19
CASSLRGGGNQPQHF
TGTGCCAGTAGTCTCCGGGGGGGAGGCAATCAGCCCCAGCATTTT
>TRBD2|TRBJ2-5|NA|TRBV7-6
CASSAWTSGNQETQYF
TGTGCCAGCAGCGCCTGGACTAGCGGGAACCAAGAGACCCAGTACTTC
>NA|TRBJ1-5|once|TRBV6-1
CASSEPGETWYSNQPQHF
TGTGCCAGCAGTGAACCCGGGGAGACGTGGTATAGCAATCAGCCCCAGCATTTT
>NA|TRBJ1-5|NA|TRBV27
CASSNQMSNQPQHF
TGTGCCAGCAGTAACCAGATGAGCAATCAGCCCCAGCATTTT
>TRBD2|TRBJ2-3|NA|TRBV6-2/TRBV6-3
CASSPSGSRTDTQYF
TGTGCCAGCAGCCCTAGCGGGAGCAGGACAGATACGCAGTATTTT
>NA|TRBJ2-5|NA|TRBV19
CASSPARYQETQYF
TGTGCCAGTAGTCCCGCCAGGTACCAAGAGACCCAGTACTTC
>TRBD1|TRBJ2-7|once|TRBV10-1
CASSAGTDYEQYF
TGCGCCAGCAGTGCGGGGACAGACTACGAGCAGTACTTC
>TRBD1|TRBJ1-1|NA|TRBV7-2
CASSLVGGTGRTEAFF
TGTGCCAGCAGCTTAGTAGGGGGGACAGGGCGGACTGAAGCTTTCTTT
>TRBD2|TRBJ2-5|NA|TRBV6-5
CASSYLAGGFQETQYF
TGTGCCAGCAGTTACTTAGCGGGAGGTTTCCAAGAGACCCAGTACTTC
>TRBD1|TRBJ2-6|NA|TRBV5-1
CASSLADRFPAGANVLTF
TGCGCCAGCAGCTTGGCGGACAGGTTCCCCGCTGGGGCCAACGTCCTGACTTTC
>NA|TRBJ1-1|few|TRBV6-6
CASSYLEGTEAFF
TGTGCCAGCAGTTACCTGGAGGGGACTGAAGCTTTCTTT
>TRBD2|TRBJ2-2|NA|TRBV2
CASSEGTSGRTGELFF
TGTGCCAGCAGTGAGGGGACTAGCGGGCGCACCGGGGAGCTGTTTTTT
>TRBD1|TRBJ1-5|NA|TRBV27
CASSQFTGAGQPQHF
TGTGCCAGCAGTCAATTTACAGGGGCAGGTCAGCCCCAGCATTTT
>NA|TRBJ2-3|NA|TRBV6-4
CASSDSTHDTQYF
TGTGCCAGCAGTGACAGCACCCACGATACGCAGTATTTT